The rows below give T cell receptor beta chains drawn from one sample of a study of T cell clonotyping in hematopoietic cell transplantation. Clones were sequenced by immunoSEQ multiplex PCR, and TCRdb holds only the in-frame ones, with some missing. The sample yields more than 65,000 clones, 90% to 95% seen once. Sequenced material: peripheral blood mononuclear cells. All receptors come from a man aged 45 to 65 in good health. Some clones in this sample may be carry-over from other donors' samples. CDR3s include the opening cysteine and the closing phenylalanine or tryptophan. A D gene is named only where the DNA matches it firmly. Clone size appears in some rows only: once, few, many, or a class for an expanded clone.

size	J	V	D	CDR3	DNA
-	TRBJ2-1	TRBV9	TRBD1	CASSVDGTGNEQFF	TGTGCCAGCAGCGTAGATGGGACAGGAAATGAGCAGTTCTTC
-	TRBJ2-7	TRBV29-1	TRBD1	CSGGQGASEQYF	TGCAGCGGGGGGCAGGGGGCGAGTGAGCAGTACTTC
-	TRBJ1-1	TRBV7-6	TRBD1	CASSVRGHGNTEAFF	TGTGCCAGCAGCGTCAGGGGGCACGGGAACACTGAAGCTTTCTTT
-	TRBJ2-7	TRBV6-1	-	CASSDLPDTSYYEQYF	TGTGCCAGCAGTGATTTACCGGACACATCTTACTACGAGCAGTACTTC
-	TRBJ1-5	TRBV5-1	-	CASSLEGGNQPQHF	TGCGCCAGCAGCTTGGAAGGAGGGAATCAGCCCCAGCATTTT
-	TRBJ1-1	TRBV6-5	-	CASSAGTEAFF	TGTGCCAGCAGCGCGGGCACTGAAGCTTTCTTT
-	TRBJ2-7	TRBV25-1	-	CASVLGGPSAYEQYF	TGTGCCAGCGTTTTGGGGGGGCCTTCGGCCTACGAGCAGTACTTC
-	TRBJ2-7	TRBV5-4	-	CASSKDSEQYF	TGTGCCAGCAGTAAAGACAGTGAGCAGTACTTC
-	TRBJ2-5	TRBV5-8	-	CASSLLVDETQYF	TGTGCCAGCAGCTTGTTGGTTGACGAGACCCAGTACTTC
-	TRBJ1-2	TRBV5-1	TRBD1	CASSLGQGNYGYTF	TGCGCCAGCAGCTTGGGACAGGGGAACTATGGCTACACCTTC
-	TRBJ2-2	TRBV7-3	TRBD2	CASSARLAGRHTGELFF	TGTGCCAGCAGCGCTCGCCTAGCGGGGCGTCACACCGGGGAGCTGTTTTTT
-	TRBJ2-7	TRBV5-1	-	CASSQGYEQYF	TGCGCCAGCAGCCAGGGTTACGAGCAGTACTTC
-	TRBJ2-7	TRBV7-2	-	CASSQHRDLSYEQYF	TGTGCCAGCAGCCAGCACCGGGACTTGTCCTACGAGCAGTACTTC
-	TRBJ1-2	TRBV15	-	CATSGESPAYYGYTF	TGTGCCACCAGCGGAGAGAGTCCGGCATACTATGGCTACACCTTC
medium-sized	TRBJ2-1	TRBV4-1	-	CASSQERGEQFF	TGCGCCAGCAGCCAAGAGAGGGGTGAGCAGTTCTTC
-	TRBJ2-1	TRBV19	-	CASSISQGSEQFF	TGTGCCAGTAGTATCAGCCAGGGAAGTGAGCAGTTCTTC
-	TRBJ1-5	TRBV19	-	CASRLTGLNQPQHF	TGTGCCAGTAGATTGACAGGTCTAAATCAGCCCCAGCATTTT
-	TRBJ2-7	TRBV6-5	TRBD2	CASSYSRRGTSGEQYF	TGTGCCAGCAGTTACTCTAGGAGGGGGACTAGCGGAGAGCAGTACTTC
-	TRBJ2-2	TRBV5-4	TRBD2	CASSLSGLASAGELFF	TGTGCCAGCAGCCTCTCGGGACTAGCTTCGGCCGGGGAGCTGTTTTTT
few	TRBJ2-1	TRBV19	-	CASRGFDFFNEQFF	TGTGCCAGTAGGGGTTTCGATTTCTTCAATGAGCAGTTCTTC
-	TRBJ2-3	TRBV30	TRBD2	CAWSVIAGNTDTQYF	TGTGCCTGGAGTGTGATAGCGGGAAACACAGATACGCAGTATTTT
-	TRBJ1-4	TRBV6-5	-	CASSTVRLGNEKLFF	TGTGCCAGCAGTACAGTCAGGCTTGGTAATGAAAAACTGTTTTTT
-	TRBJ2-7	TRBV30	-	CARGFHYEQYF	TGTGCCCGGGGCTTTCACTACGAGCAGTACTTC
-	TRBJ2-5	TRBV6-5	-	CASSGRAAEETQYF	TGTGCCAGCAGTGGCAGGGCAGCCGAAGAGACCCAGTACTTC
-	TRBJ1-4	TRBV9	-	CASSVGGRGFEKLFF	TGTGCCAGCAGCGTAGGCGGCAGGGGTTTTGAAAAACTGTTTTTT
-	TRBJ1-5	TRBV28	-	CASSTTGTPNQPQHF	TGTGCCAGCAGTACCACGGGGACTCCCAATCAGCCCCAGCATTTT
-	TRBJ1-6	TRBV6-5	-	CASSPRPKGRSPLHF	TGTGCCAGCAGTCCTCGACCTAAGGGCCGGTCACCCCTCCACTTT
-	TRBJ1-1	TRBV5-4	-	CASSLAGILSGEAFF	TGTGCCAGCAGCTTGGCCGGGATCCTCAGCGGCGAAGCTTTCTTT
-	TRBJ2-2	TRBV6-5	-	CACATHGELFF	TGTGCCTGCGCGACACACGGGGAGCTGTTTTTT
-	TRBJ2-1	TRBV2	-	CASKRGWGSDNEQFF	TGTGCCAGCAAAAGGGGATGGGGGAGCGACAATGAGCAGTTCTTC
-	TRBJ2-5	TRBV25-1	-	CASSDSSPRGDRETQYF	TGTGCCAGCAGTGATTCTTCCCCCAGGGGGGATCGGGAGACCCAGTACTTC
-	TRBJ1-2	TRBV28	-	CASSPGGVGGYTF	TGTGCCAGCAGTCCGGGGGGGGTAGGCGGCTACACCTTC
-	TRBJ2-7	TRBV14	-	CATERTAGPPYEQYF	TGTGCCACAGAACGGACGGCGGGTCCGCCCTACGAGCAGTACTTC
few	TRBJ1-2	TRBV28	TRBD1	CASSSQGLGGYTF	TGTGCCAGCAGTTCACAGGGGTTGGGGGGCTACACCTTC
-	TRBJ1-2	TRBV4-3	TRBD1	CASSQESGQGAYGYTF	TGCGCCAGCAGCCAAGAGTCGGGACAGGGAGCCTATGGCTACACCTTC
-	TRBJ1-4	TRBV28	-	CASSLPGASDGEKLFF	TGTGCCAGCAGTTTGCCAGGGGCGAGCGACGGTGAAAAACTGTTTTTT
once	TRBJ1-2	TRBV18	-	CASSFAGDGYTF	TGTGCCAGCTCATTCGCTGGGGACGGCTACACCTTC
-	TRBJ1-4	TRBV9	-	CASSVGRMNEKLFF	TGTGCCAGCAGCGTAGGACGGATGAATGAAAAACTGTTTTTT
-	TRBJ1-1	TRBV28	-	CASSPARNEAFF	TGTGCCAGCAGTCCAGCTAGGAATGAAGCTTTCTTT
-	TRBJ2-7	TRBV28	-	CASREAGEQYF	TGTGCCAGCAGGGAAGCAGGGGAGCAGTACTTC
-	TRBJ1-2	TRBV19	-	CASSILRSTTNYGYTF	TGTGCCAGTAGTATTTTGAGGAGCACCACTAACTATGGCTACACCTTC
-	TRBJ1-5	TRBV6-1	-	CASSLRQASNQPQHF	TGTGCCAGCAGTCTCAGACAGGCTAGCAATCAGCCCCAGCATTTT
-	TRBJ2-3	TRBV11-2	-	CASSLGGSTDTQYF	TGTGCCAGCAGCTTGGGCGGTAGCACAGATACGCAGTATTTT
-	TRBJ2-2	TRBV4-1	-	CASSHQRGELFF	TGCGCCAGCAGCCACCAACGCGGGGAGCTGTTTTTT
-	TRBJ2-1	TRBV4-1	TRBD2	CASSHEGLAGGLGRYNEQFF	TGCGCCAGCAGCCATGAGGGACTAGCGGGGGGGCTGGGGAGATACAATGAGCAGTTCTTC
-	TRBJ2-7	TRBV28	-	CASSPWGGGNYEQYF	TGTGCCAGCAGCCCCTGGGGGGGCGGGAACTACGAGCAGTACTTC
-	TRBJ2-1	TRBV2	TRBD1	CARAEAGGFTEQFF	TGTGCCAGGGCAGAGGCAGGGGGCTTCACTGAGCAGTTCTTC
-	TRBJ2-7	TRBV5-1	-	CASSADASSYEQYF	TGCGCCAGCAGCGCGGACGCGAGCTCCTACGAGCAGTACTTC
-	TRBJ2-2	TRBV5-4	-	CASSLAGAYTGELFF	TGTGCCAGCAGCTTGGCGGGGGCCTACACCGGGGAGCTGTTTTTT
once	TRBJ1-2	TRBV19	TRBD1	CASRHTGGDNYGYTF	TGTGCCAGTAGGCATACAGGGGGCGATAACTATGGCTACACCTTC
-	TRBJ2-3	TRBV14	TRBD2	CASSQAGLAVNTDTQYF	TGTGCCAGCAGCCAAGCGGGACTAGCGGTAAACACAGATACGCAGTATTTT
-	TRBJ2-4	TRBV20-1	-	CSAASNIQYF	TGCAGCGCCGCCTCAAACATTCAGTACTTC
-	TRBJ2-5	TRBV7-9	-	CASSYPSTFGETQYF	TGTGCCAGCAGCTACCCCTCGACTTTTGGAGAGACCCAGTACTTC
-	TRBJ2-3	TRBV5-4	TRBD1	CASRDSEGATDTQYF	TGTGCCAGCAGGGATAGCGAGGGGGCAACAGATACGCAGTATTTT
once	TRBJ2-3	TRBV14	-	CASSGLLGTQYF	TGTGCCAGCAGCGGGCTCCTCGGTACGCAGTATTTT
-	TRBJ2-7	TRBV7-2	-	CASSASSYEQYF	TGTGCCAGCAGCGCGTCGTCGTACGAGCAGTACTTC
-	TRBJ2-6	TRBV28	TRBD1	CASSFAETGTGDFFGANVLTF	TGTGCCAGCAGTTTCGCCGAAACCGGGACAGGGGATTTTTTTGGGGCCAACGTCCTGACTTTC
-	TRBJ2-2	TRBV28	TRBD2	CASRPPSGSHGELFF	TGTGCCAGCAGACCCCCTAGCGGGAGCCACGGGGAGCTGTTTTTT
-	TRBJ2-2	TRBV5-4	-	CASSLGSAVGELFF	TGTGCCAGCAGCTTAGGATCGGCGGTCGGGGAGCTGTTTTTT
-	TRBJ2-1	TRBV14	-	CASSGVGALYNEQFF	TGTGCCAGCAGCGGGGTGGGGGCCCTCTACAATGAGCAGTTCTTC